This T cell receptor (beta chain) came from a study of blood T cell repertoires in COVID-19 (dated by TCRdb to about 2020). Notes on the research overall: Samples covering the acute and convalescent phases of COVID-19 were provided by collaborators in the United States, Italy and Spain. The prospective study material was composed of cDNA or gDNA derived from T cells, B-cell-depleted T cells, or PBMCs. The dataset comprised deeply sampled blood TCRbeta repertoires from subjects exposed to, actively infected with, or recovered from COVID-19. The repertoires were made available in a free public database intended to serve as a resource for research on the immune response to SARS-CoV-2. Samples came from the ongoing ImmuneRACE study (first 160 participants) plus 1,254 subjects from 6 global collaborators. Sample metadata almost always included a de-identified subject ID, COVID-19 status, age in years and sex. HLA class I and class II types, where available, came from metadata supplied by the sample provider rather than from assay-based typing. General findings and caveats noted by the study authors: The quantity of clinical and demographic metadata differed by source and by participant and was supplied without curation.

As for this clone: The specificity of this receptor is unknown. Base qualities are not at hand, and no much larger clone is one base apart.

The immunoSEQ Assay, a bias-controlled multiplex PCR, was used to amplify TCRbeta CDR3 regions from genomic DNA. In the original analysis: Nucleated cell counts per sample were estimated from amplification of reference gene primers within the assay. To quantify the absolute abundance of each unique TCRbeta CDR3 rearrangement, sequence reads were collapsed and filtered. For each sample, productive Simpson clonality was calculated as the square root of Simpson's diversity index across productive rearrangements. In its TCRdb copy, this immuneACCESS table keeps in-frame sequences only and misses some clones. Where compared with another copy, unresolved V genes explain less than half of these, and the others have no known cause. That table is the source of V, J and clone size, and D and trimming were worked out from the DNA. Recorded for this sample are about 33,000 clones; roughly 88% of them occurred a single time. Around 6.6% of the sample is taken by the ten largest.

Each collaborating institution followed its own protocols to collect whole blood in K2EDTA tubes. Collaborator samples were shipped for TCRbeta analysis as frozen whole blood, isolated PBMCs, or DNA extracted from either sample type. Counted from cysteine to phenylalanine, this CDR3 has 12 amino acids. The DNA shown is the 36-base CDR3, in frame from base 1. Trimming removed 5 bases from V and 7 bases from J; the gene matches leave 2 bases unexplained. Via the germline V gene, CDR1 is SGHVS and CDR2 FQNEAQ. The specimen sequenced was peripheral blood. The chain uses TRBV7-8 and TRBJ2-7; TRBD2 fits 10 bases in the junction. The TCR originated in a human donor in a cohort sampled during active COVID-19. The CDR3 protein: CASSLGLAEQYF. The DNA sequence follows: TGTGCCAGCAGCCTGGGACTAGCGGAGCAGTACTTC.